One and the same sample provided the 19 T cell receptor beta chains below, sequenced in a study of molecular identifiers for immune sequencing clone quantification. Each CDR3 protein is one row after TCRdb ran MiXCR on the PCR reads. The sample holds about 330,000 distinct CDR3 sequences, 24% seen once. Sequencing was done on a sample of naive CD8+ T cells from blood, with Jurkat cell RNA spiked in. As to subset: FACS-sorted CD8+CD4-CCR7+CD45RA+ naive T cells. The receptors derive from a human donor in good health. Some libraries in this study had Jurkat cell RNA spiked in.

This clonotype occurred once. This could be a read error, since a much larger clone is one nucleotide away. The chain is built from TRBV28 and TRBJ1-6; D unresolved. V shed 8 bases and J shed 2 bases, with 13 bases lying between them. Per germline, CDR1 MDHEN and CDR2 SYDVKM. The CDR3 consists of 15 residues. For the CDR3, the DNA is TGTGCCAGCCTCCCGCCGAGCCCCTATAATTCACCCCTCCACTTT. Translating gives CASLPPSPYNSPLHF.

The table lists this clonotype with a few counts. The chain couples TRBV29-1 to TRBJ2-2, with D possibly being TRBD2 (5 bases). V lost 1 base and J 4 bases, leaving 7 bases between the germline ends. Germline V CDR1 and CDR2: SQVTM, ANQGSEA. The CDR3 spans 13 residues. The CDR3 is CSVEGGITGELFF. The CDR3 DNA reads TGCAGCGTTGAAGGAGGGATCACCGGGGAGCTGTTTTTT.

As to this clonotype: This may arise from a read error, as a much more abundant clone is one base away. The CDR3 coding sequence is TGTGCCACCAGTGACCCGGGACAGGGTCTTTGCAATGAGCAGTTCTTC. Its translation: CATSDPGQGLCNEQFF. The chain links TRBV24-1 to TRBJ2-1; TRBD1 matches 9 bases. J lost 6 bases, V lost 4 bases, and 9 bases had no gene match. This CDR3 is built from 16 residues. CDR1 and CDR2 from the germline V gene are KGHDR and SFDVKD.

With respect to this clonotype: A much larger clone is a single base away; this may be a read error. The CDR3 coding sequence is TGTGCCAGCAGTTTAGTTTCAACTACACACCTGTTTTTT. Translation: CASSLVSTTHLFF. The chain combines TRBV28 with TRBJ2-2; D gene unclear. The germline CDR1 and CDR2 sequences are MDHEN and SYDVKM. This CDR3 is 13 amino acids long. V lost 2 bases and J 14 bases, leaving 15 bases between the germline ends.

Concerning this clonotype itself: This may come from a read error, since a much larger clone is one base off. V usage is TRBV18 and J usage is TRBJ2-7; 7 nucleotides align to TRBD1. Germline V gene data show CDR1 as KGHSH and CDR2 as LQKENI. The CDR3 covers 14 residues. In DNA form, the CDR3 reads TGTGCCGGCTCACCACCGGGACAGACCTACGAGCAGTACTTC. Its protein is CAGSPPGQTYEQYF.

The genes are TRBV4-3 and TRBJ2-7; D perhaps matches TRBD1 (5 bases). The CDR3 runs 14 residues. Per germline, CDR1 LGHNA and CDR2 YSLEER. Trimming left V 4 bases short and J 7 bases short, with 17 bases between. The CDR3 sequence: CASSPLPLRQEQYF. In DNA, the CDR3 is TGCGCCAGCAGCCCACTCCCGCTGAGACAGGAGCAGTACTTC.

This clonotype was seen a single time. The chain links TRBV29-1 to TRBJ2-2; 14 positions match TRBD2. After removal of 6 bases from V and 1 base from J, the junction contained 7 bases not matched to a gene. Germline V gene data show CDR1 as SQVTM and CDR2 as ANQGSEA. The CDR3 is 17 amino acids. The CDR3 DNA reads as TGCAGCGTCTTCGGGACTAGCGGGGGTGAGAACACCGGGGAGCTGTTTTTT. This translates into CSVFGTSGGENTGELFF.

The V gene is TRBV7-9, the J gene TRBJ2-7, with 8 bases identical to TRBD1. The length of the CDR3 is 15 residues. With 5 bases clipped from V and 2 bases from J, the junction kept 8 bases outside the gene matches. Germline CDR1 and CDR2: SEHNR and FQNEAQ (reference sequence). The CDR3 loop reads CASSLFGTGPYEQYF. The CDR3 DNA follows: TGTGCCAGCAGCCTATTCGGGACAGGCCCCTACGAGCAGTACTTC. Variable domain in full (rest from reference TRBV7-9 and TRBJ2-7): DTGVSQNPRHKITKRGQNVTFRCDPISEHNRLYWYRQTLGQGPEFLTYFQNEAQLEKSRLLSDRFSAERPKGSFSTLEIQRTEQGDSAMYLCASSLFGTGPYEQYFGPGTRLTVT.

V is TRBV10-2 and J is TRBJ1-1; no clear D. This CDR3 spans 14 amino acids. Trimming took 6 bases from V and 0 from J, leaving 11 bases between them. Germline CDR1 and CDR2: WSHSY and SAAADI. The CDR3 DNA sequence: TGCGCCAGCAGCGAAGACGGGCTGAACACTGAAGCTTTCTTT. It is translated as CASSEDGLNTEAFF.

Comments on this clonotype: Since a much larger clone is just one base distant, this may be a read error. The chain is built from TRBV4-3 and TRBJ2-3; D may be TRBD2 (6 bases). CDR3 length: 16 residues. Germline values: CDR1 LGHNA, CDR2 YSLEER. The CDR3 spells CACSQDRESSTDTQYF. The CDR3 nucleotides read TGCGCCTGCAGCCAAGATCGGGAGTCGAGCACAGATACGCAGTATTTT.

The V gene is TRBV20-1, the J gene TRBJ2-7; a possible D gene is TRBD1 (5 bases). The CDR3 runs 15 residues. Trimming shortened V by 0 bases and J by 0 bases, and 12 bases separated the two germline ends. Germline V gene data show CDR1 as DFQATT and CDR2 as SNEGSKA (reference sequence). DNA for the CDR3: TGCAGTGCTAGAGATTCCCAGGGAAGCTCCTACGAGCAGTACTTC. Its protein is CSARDSQGSSYEQYF.

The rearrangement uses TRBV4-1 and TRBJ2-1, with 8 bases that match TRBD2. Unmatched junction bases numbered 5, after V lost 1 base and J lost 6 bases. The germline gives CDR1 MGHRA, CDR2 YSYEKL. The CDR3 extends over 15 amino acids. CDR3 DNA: TGCGCCAGCAGCCAAGCCCGGGGACTAGTCAATGAGCAGTTCTTC. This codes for CASSQARGLVNEQFF.

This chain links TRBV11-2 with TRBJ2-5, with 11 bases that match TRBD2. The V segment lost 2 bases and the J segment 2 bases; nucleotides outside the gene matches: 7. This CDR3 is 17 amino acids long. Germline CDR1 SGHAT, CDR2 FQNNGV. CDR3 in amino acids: CASSLRFGTSGQETQYF. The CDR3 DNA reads TGTGCCAGCAGCTTACGATTCGGGACTAGCGGACAAGAGACCCAGTACTTC.

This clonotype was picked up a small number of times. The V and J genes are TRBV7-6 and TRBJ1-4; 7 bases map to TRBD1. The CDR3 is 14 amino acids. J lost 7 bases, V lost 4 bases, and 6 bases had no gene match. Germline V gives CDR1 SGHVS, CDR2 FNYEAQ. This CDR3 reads CASSSGTDSEKLFF. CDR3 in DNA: TGTGCCAGCAGCTCCGGGACAGATAGTGAAAAACTGTTTTTT.

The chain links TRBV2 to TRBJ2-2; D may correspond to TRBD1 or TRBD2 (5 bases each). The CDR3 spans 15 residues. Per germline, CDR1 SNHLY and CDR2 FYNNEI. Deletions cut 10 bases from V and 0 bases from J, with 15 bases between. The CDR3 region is CAISPGPTNTGELFF. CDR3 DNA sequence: TGTGCCATTTCTCCGGGGCCAACGAACACCGGGGAGCTGTTTTTT.

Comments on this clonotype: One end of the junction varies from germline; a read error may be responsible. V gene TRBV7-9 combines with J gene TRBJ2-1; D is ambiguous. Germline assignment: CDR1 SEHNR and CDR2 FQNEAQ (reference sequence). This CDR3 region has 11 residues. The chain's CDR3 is CACSLGYEQFF. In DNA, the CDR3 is TGTGCCTGCAGCTTAGGCTATGAGCAGTTCTTC.

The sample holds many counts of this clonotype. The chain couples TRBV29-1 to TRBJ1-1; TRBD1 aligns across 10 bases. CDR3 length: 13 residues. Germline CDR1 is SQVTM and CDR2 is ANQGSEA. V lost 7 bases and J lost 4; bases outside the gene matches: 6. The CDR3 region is CSGAGQGVTEAFF. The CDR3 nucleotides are TGCAGCGGAGCCGGACAGGGGGTCACTGAAGCTTTCTTT.

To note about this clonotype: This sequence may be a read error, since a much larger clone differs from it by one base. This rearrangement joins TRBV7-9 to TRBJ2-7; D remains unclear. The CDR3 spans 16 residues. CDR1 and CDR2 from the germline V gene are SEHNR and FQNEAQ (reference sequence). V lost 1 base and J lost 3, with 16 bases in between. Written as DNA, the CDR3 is TGTGCCAGCAGCTTAGAGTCGGGCAGACCGAGCTACGAGCAGTACTTC. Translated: CASSLESGRPSYEQYF.

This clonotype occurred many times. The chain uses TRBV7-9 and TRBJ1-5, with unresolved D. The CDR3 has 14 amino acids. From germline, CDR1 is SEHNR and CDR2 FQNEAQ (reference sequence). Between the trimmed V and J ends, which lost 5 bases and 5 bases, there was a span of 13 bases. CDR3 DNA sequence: TGTGCCAGCAGCCAGTACGGGTATGATCAGCCCCAGCATTTT. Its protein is CASSQYGYDQPQHF.